This TCR beta chain was captured by sequencing in a study of CD8 T cells in ankylosing spondylitis. Germline V lookup: CDR1 SGDLS, CDR2 YYNGEE. CDR3 length: 13 amino acids. The V gene lost 0 bases and the J gene lost 7 bases, with 11 bases spanning the gap. Concerning this clonotype: The target antigen is unknown.

Study-wide points: In synovial fluid and blood from reactive arthritis, some motif variants were previously reported. A motif of fewer than ten highly homologous TCR beta variants was seen as apparently characteristic of ankylosing spondylitis blood. Significantly higher representation of disease-linked clones was reported for matched ankylosing spondylitis synovial fluid.

Using its own MiXCR run on the 5' RACE reads, TCRdb lists one record per CDR3 protein. Among hundreds of thousands of distinct CDR3 sequences listed, about 10% were seen once. The material sequenced was blood, either unsorted or a sorted T cell fraction (not recorded which). The TCR sequence derives from a male donor with ankylosing spondylitis. The V and J genes are TRBV9 and TRBJ2-7; D ambiguous. CDR3 bases: TGTGCCAGCAGCGTAGCTCCCCTCAGGGAGCAGTACTTC. Translation gives CASSVAPLREQYF.